This T cell receptor beta chain was profiled in a study of OX40 agonist ivuxolimab in advanced cancers. Data came from immunoSEQ multiplex PCR; TCRdb stores just in-frame clones and leaves some out. The data contain about 25,000 clones, roughly 88% of them singletons. Germline loops: CDR1 ENHRY, CDR2 SYGVKD. CDR3 length: 15 amino acids. V was clipped by 0 bases and J by 3 bases, with 12 bases between them. General study points: Both blood CD4+ and CD8+ T cells showed clonal growth by week 6 at 0.1 to 3.0 mg/kg.

With respect to this clone: What it binds is unknown.

Sequenced material: CD4+ or CD8+ T cells sorted from blood, taken in a trial of the OX40 agonist ivuxolimab. The chain combines TRBV10-3 with TRBJ2-7, with D unresolved. The source is an adult with an advanced solid tumor such as melanoma, head and neck, liver or kidney cancer. CDR3 region: CAISESKTYDYEQYF. The CDR3 DNA sequence: TGTGCCATCAGTGAGTCGAAAACCTACGACTACGAGCAGTACTTC.